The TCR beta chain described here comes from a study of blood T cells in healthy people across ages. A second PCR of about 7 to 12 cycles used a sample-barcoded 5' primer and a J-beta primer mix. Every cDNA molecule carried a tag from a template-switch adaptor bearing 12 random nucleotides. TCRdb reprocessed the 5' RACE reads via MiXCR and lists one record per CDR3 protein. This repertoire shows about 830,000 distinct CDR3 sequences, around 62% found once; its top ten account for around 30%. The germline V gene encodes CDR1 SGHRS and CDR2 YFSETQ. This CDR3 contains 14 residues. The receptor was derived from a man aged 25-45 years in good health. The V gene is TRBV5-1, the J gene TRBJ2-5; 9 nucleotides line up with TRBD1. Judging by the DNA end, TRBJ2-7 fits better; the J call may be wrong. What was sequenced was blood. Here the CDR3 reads CASTSGTGFYEQYF. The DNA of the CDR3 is TGCGCCAGCACCTCCGGGACAGGGTTCTACGAGCAGTACTTC.